The 18 T cell receptor beta chains in this list originate from one sample, sequenced in a study of blood T cell repertoires in COVID-19. The repertoire was sequenced with immunoSEQ multiplex PCR; TCRdb's copy has only in-frame clones and lacks some. The table records 70,000 to 100,000 clones, roughly 80% of them present only once. Input material: peripheral blood. The source is an elderly woman with acute or convalescent COVID-19.

The chain carries TRBV6-6 and TRBJ1-1; D is possibly TRBD1 (5 bases). V was clipped by 0 bases and J by 4 bases, with 9 bases between them. Germline V gene data show CDR1 as MNHNY and CDR2 as SVGAGI (reference sequence). The CDR3 consists of 14 residues. CDR3 loop: CASSYSSRATEAFF. CDR3 coding DNA: TGTGCCAGCAGTTACTCGAGCAGGGCCACTGAAGCTTTCTTT.

The chain has TRBV29-1 and TRBJ1-2; D may be TRBD1 (6 bases). The CDR3 runs 13 residues. Germline V gene sequence: CDR1 SQVTM, CDR2 ANQGSEA. The ends were cut back, 5 bases at V and 2 bases at J, with 12 bases in the middle. In DNA, the CDR3 is TGCAGCGTTCGGACAGAGAAAAACTATGGCTACACCTTC. Translating it yields CSVRTEKNYGYTF.

This sequence joins TRBV3-1 (or the pseudogene TRBV3-2) and TRBJ2-1, with 13 positions matching TRBD2. The germline V gene has CDR1 LGHDT and CDR2 YNNKEL (reference sequence). With V trimmed by 4 bases and J by 4 bases, 4 bases remained unmatched. There are 16 residues in the CDR3. The CDR3 bases are TGTGCCAGCAGCCCTACTAGCGGGGGGGCGTACAATGAGCAGTTCTTC. It codes for CASSPTSGGAYNEQFF.

This rearrangement joins TRBV11-2 to TRBJ2-3; D perhaps matches TRBD2 (7 bases). The germline V and J ends were trimmed by 5 bases and 6 bases, with 15 bases remaining between them. The germline gives CDR1 SGHAT, CDR2 FQNNGV. The CDR3 extends over 14 amino acids. The CDR3 sequence: CASSKGGSLDTQYF. The CDR3 DNA follows: TGTGCCAGCAGCAAGGGGGGGAGTCTGGATACGCAGTATTTT.

V gene TRBV6-5 combines with J gene TRBJ2-2, with TRBD1 matching over 10 bases. V was clipped by 6 bases and J by 4 bases; unmatched bases: 5. CDR3 size: 15 residues. In germline, CDR1 is MNHEY, CDR2 SVGAGI. The DNA of the CDR3 is TGTGCCAGCAGCAGGGACAGGGGTCTCACCGGGGAGCTGTTTTTT. Residues: CASSRDRGLTGELFF.

The chain has TRBV4-1 and TRBJ2-7, with 9 nucleotides matching TRBD2. From germline, CDR1 is MGHRA and CDR2 YSYEKL. This CDR3 spans 15 amino acids. J lost 6 bases, V lost 3 bases, and 9 bases had no gene match. The CDR3 here is CASSHGTSGFREQYF. CDR3 nucleotide sequence: TGCGCCAGCAGCCATGGTACTAGCGGGTTCCGCGAGCAGTACTTC.

J is TRBJ2-5 and V is TRBV11-2, with 7 nucleotides matching TRBD1. Germline CDR1 and CDR2: SGHAT and FQNNGV. The CDR3 runs 16 residues. V was clipped by 6 bases and J by 1 base; unmatched bases: 11. CDR3 sequence: CASRLHPRGFQETQYF. DNA of the CDR3: TGTGCCAGCAGACTCCACCCCAGGGGGTTCCAAGAGACCCAGTACTTC.

This clone came up once. The chain links TRBV12-3 or TRBV12-4 to TRBJ2-3; D remains unclear. CDR3 length: 12 amino acids. Between the trimmed V and J ends, which lost 5 bases and 4 bases, there was a span of 7 bases. CDR3 protein: CASSHGADTQYF. The DNA for the CDR3 is TGTGCCAGCAGTCACGGTGCAGATACGCAGTATTTT.

This clone was seen ten or more times. The CDR3 DNA reads as TGTGCCAGCAGCCGATCTAGCGGGGGGATTCCCGAGCAGTACTTC. The encoded protein is CASSRSSGGIPEQYF. The V gene is TRBV3-1 (or the pseudogene TRBV3-2), the J gene TRBJ2-7, with 11 bases lining up with TRBD2. This CDR3 spans 15 amino acids. The V segment lost 4 bases and the J segment 6 bases; nucleotides outside the gene matches: 8. The germline CDR1 and CDR2 sequences are LGHDT and YNNKEL (reference sequence).

V usage is TRBV6-5 and J usage is TRBJ1-5; TRBD1 matches at 7 bases. This CDR3 is built from 12 residues. Germline CDR1 and CDR2: MNHEY and SVGAGI. Trimming removed 8 bases from V and 4 bases from J; junction bases left unmatched: 2. The CDR3 here is CASQQGNQPQHF. The CDR3 DNA reads TGTGCCAGCCAACAGGGGAATCAGCCCCAGCATTTT.

V and J are TRBV10-3 and TRBJ1-1, with D possibly TRBD1 on 5 matching bases. This CDR3 has 13 residues. Germline V gene lookup returns CDR1 ENHRY and CDR2 SYGVKD. V was cut by 2 bases and J by 4 bases, with 8 bases left in between. Here the CDR3 reads CAISERGGTEAFF. The CDR3 DNA is TGTGCCATCAGTGAGAGGGGAGGCACTGAAGCTTTCTTT.

A note on this clone: The junction departs from the called germline gene at one end, perhaps through a read error. The genes are TRBV29-1 and TRBJ2-1; 9 bases line up with TRBD2. The germline CDR1 and CDR2 sequences are SQVTM and ANQGSEA. There are 14 residues in the CDR3. In DNA form, the CDR3 reads TGCCGCGTTGTGCGGGGGGGGGTGTCGAATGAGCAGTTCTTC. It is translated as CRVVRGGVSNEQFF.

This chain uses TRBV7-2 with TRBJ2-1, with 9 bases that match TRBD2. The CDR3 runs 16 residues. Trimming removed 0 bases from V and 4 bases from J; junction bases left unmatched: 4. Per germline, CDR1 SGHTA and CDR2 FQGNSA. The CDR3 coding sequence is TGTGCCAGCAGCTTAGCGGGTGCGGGGGGGTACAATGAGCAGTTCTTC. Translating it yields CASSLAGAGGYNEQFF.

Within the sample, this clone is medium-sized. This CDR3 is CASSQSGESGYTF. The CDR3 DNA is TGTGCCAGCAGCCAGTCAGGCGAAAGTGGCTACACCTTC. V usage is TRBV4-2 and J usage is TRBJ1-2; D remains unclear. Germline-derived CDR1 and CDR2 are LGHNA and YNFKEQ. V was shortened by 3 bases and J by 7 bases, with 12 bases between the two germline ends. This CDR3 region has 13 residues.

The chain carries TRBV6-4 and TRBJ2-3; D is possibly TRBD1 (6 bases). Trimming removed 6 bases at V and 4 bases at J, with 14 bases between. The length of the CDR3 is 14 residues. In germline, CDR1 is MRHNA, CDR2 SNTAGT. Written as DNA, the CDR3 is TGTGCCAGCAGCAGGGGCATTCCGCCAGATACGCAGTATTTT. Protein product: CASSRGIPPDTQYF.

The chain links TRBV6-1 to TRBJ1-5, with unresolved D. The ends were cut back, 2 bases at V and 4 bases at J, with 6 bases in the middle. In germline, CDR1 is MNHNS, CDR2 SASEGT. There are 13 residues in the CDR3. The DNA of the CDR3 is TGTGCCAGCAGTGAATGGAGGAATCAGCCCCAGCATTTT. Residues: CASSEWRNQPQHF.

The V and J genes are TRBV10-3 and TRBJ1-1; D gene ambiguous. Germline CDR1 reads ENHRY; CDR2 reads SYGVKD. V was cut by 0 bases and J by 5 bases, with 10 bases left in between. This CDR3 is built from 14 residues. The CDR3 DNA is TGTGCCATCAGTGAGTCGAAGGCGGTAACTGAAGCTTTCTTT. Encoded protein: CAISESKAVTEAFF.

The rearrangement joins TRBV6-2 or TRBV6-3 to TRBJ2-1; D call uncertain. Trimming took off 4 bases at V and 8 bases at J, with 9 bases between the two ends. This CDR3 contains 12 residues. CDR1 MNHEY and CDR2 SVGEGT come from the germline V gene. The CDR3 loop is CASSFLSYEQFF. In DNA, the CDR3 is TGTGCCAGCAGTTTCCTATCCTATGAGCAGTTCTTC.